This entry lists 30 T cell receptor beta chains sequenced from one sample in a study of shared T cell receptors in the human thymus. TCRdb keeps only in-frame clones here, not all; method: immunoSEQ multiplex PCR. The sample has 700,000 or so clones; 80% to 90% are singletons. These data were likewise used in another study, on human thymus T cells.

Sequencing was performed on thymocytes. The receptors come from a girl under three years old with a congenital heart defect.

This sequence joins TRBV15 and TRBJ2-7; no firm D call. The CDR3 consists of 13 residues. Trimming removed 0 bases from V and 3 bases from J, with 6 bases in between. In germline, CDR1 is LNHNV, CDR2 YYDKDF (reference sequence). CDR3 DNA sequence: TGTGCCACCAGCAGAGAACTTCGCTACGAGCAGTACTTC. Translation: CATSRELRYEQYF.

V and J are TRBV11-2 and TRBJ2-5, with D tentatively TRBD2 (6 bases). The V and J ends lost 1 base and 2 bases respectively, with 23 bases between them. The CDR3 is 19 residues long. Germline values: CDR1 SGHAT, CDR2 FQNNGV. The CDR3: CASSLASLLAGYTQETQYF. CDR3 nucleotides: TGTGCCAGCAGCTTAGCCTCCCTCCTTGCGGGGTATACACAAGAGACCCAGTACTTC.

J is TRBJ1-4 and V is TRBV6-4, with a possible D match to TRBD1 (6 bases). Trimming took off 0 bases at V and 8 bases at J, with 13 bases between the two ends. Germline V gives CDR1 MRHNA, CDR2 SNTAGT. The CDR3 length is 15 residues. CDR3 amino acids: CASSDSTGQREKLFF. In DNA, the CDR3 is TGTGCCAGCAGTGACTCGACGGGACAAAGGGAAAAACTGTTTTTT.

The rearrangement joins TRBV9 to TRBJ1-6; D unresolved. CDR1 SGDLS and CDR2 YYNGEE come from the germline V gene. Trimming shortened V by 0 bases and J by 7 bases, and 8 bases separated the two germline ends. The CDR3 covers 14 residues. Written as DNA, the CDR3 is TGTGCCAGCAGCGTAGTCCCACTAAATTCACCCCTCCACTTT. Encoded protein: CASSVVPLNSPLHF.

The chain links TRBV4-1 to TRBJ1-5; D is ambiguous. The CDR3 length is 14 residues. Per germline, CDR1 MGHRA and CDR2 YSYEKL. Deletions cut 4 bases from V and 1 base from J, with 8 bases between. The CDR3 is CASSPYPSNQPQHF. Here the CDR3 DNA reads TGCGCCAGCAGCCCCTACCCCAGCAATCAGCCCCAGCATTTT.

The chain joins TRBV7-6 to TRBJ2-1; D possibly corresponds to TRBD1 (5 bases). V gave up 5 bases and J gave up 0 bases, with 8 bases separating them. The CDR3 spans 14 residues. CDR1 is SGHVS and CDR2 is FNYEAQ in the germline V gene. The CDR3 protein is CASSDSYSYNEQFF. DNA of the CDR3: TGTGCCAGCAGCGACAGTTACTCCTACAATGAGCAGTTCTTC. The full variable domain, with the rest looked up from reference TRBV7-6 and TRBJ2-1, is GAGVSQSPRYKVTKRGQDVALRCDPISGHVSLYWYRQALGQGPEFLTYFNYEAQQDKSGLPNDRFSAERPEGSISTLTIQRTEQRDSAMYRCASSDSYSYNEQFFGPGTRLTVL.

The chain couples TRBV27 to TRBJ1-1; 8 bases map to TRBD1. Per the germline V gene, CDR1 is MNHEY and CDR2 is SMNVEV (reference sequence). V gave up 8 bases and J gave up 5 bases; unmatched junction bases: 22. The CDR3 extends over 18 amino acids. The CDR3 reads CASLNRGTGVYRMTEAFF. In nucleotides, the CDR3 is TGTGCCAGCCTAAACAGAGGGACAGGCGTGTATCGGATGACTGAAGCTTTCTTT.

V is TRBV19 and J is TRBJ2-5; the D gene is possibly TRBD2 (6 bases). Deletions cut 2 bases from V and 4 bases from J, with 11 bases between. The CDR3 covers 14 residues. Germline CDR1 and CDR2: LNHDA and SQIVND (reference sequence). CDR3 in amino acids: CASSITGVGETQYF. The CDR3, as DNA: TGTGCCAGTAGTATAACGGGGGTGGGAGAGACCCAGTACTTC.

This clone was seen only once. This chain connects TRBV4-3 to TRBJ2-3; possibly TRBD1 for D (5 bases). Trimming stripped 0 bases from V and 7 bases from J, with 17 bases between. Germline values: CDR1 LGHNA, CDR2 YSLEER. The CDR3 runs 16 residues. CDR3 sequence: CASSQEGVAAPYTQYF. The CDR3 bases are TGCGCCAGCAGCCAAGAAGGGGTGGCAGCCCCATATACGCAGTATTTT.

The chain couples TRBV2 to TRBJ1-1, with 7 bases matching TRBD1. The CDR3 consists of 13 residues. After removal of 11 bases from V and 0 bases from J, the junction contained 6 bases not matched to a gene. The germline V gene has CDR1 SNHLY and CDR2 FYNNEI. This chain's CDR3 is CAGIRGMNTEAFF. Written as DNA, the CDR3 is TGTGCCGGCATCAGGGGGATGAACACTGAAGCTTTCTTT. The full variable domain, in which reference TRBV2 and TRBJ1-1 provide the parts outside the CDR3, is EPEVTQTPSHQVTQMGQEVILRCVPISNHLYFYWYRQILGQKVEFLVSFYNNEISEKSEIFDDQFSVERPDGSNFTLKIRSTKLEDSAMYFCAGIRGMNTEAFFGQGTRLTVV.

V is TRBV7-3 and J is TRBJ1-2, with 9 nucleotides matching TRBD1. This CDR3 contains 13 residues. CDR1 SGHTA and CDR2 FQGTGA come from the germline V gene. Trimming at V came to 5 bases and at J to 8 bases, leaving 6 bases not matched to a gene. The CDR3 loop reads CASSPRTGDGYTF. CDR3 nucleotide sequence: TGTGCCAGCAGCCCACGGACAGGGGACGGCTACACCTTC.

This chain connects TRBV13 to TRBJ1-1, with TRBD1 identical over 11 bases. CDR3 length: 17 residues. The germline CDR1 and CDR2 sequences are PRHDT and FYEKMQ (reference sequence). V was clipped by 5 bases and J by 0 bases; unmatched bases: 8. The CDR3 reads CASSPRTGGSMNTEAFF. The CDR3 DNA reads TGTGCCAGCAGCCCGAGGACAGGGGGCTCCATGAACACTGAAGCTTTCTTT.

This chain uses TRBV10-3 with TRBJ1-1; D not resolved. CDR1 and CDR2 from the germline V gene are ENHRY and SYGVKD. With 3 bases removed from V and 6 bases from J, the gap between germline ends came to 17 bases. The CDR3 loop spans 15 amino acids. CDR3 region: CAISDSWAWRAEAFF. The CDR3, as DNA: TGTGCCATCAGTGATTCCTGGGCCTGGCGGGCTGAAGCTTTCTTT.

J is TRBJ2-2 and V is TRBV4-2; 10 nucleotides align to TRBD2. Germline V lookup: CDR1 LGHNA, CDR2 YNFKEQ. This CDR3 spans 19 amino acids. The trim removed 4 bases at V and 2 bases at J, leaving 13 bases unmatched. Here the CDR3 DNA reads TGTGCCAGCAGCCCTAAGGGGCTAGCGGGGGCCTACAACACCGGGGAGCTGTTTTTT. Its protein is CASSPKGLAGAYNTGELFF.

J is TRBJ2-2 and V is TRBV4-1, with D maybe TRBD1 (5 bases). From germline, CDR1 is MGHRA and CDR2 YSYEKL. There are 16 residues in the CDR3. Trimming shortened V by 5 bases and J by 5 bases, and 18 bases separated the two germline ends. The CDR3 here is CASSYLGQGNTGELFF. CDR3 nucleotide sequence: TGCGCCAGCAGCTATTTGGGGCAGGGAAATACCGGGGAGCTGTTTTTT.

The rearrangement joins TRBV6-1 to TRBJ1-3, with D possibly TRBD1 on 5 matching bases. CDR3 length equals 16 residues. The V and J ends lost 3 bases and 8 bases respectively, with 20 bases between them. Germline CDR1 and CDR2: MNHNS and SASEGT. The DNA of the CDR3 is TGTGCCAGCAGTGACCCTGCCGGGAGCCGGGGGGACACCATATATTTT. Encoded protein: CASSDPAGSRGDTIYF.

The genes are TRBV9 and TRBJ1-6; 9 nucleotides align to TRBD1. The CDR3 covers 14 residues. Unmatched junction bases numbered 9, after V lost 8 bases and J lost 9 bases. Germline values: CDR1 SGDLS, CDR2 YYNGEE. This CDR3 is CARRVGTGCSPLHF. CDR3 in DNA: TGTGCCAGAAGGGTCGGGACAGGGTGTTCACCCCTCCACTTT.

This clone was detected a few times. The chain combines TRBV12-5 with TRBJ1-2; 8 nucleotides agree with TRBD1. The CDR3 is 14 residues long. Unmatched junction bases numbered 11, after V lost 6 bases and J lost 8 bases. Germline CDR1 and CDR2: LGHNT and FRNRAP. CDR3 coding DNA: TGTGCTAGTGGCCCCATACAGGGGGTAAGGGGCTACACCTTC. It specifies CASGPIQGVRGYTF.

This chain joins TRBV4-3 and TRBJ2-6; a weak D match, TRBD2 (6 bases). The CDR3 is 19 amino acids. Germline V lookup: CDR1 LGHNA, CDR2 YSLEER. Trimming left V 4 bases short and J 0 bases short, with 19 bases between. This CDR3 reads CASSPQMGGLPSGANVLTF. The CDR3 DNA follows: TGCGCCAGCAGCCCCCAAATGGGCGGACTACCCTCTGGGGCCAACGTCCTGACTTTC.

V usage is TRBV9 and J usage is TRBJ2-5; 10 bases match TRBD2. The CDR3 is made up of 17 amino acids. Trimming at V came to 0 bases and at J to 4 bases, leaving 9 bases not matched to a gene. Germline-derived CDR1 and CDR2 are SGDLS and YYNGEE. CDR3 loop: CASSVGVSGGAGETQYF. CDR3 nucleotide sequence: TGTGCCAGCAGCGTAGGGGTAAGCGGGGGGGCCGGAGAGACCCAGTACTTC.

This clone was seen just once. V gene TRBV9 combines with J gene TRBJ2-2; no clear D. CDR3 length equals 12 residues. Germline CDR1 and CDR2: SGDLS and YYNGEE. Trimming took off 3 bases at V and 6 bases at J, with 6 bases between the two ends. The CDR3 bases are TGTGCCAGCAGCGCTCCCCCCGGGGAGCTGTTTTTT. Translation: CASSAPPGELFF.

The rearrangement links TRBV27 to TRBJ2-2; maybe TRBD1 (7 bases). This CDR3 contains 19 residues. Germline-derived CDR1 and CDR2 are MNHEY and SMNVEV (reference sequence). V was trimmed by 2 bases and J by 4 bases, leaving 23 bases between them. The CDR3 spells CASSLGRGGQGGVTGELFF. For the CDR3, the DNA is TGTGCCAGCAGTTTAGGTCGGGGCGGGCAGGGGGGAGTCACCGGGGAGCTGTTTTTT.

CDR3: CASSTAGTGHEQYF. For the CDR3, the DNA is TGTGCCAGTAGTACCGCCGGGACAGGGCACGAGCAGTACTTC. The chain uses TRBV19 and TRBJ2-7; 9 nucleotides match TRBD1. Germline CDR1 is LNHDA and CDR2 is SQIVND (reference sequence). The CDR3 totals 14 residues. Germline trimming cut 4 bases from V and 5 bases from J; bases unmatched to any gene: 6. The variable domain in full, with the rest retrieved from reference TRBV19 and TRBJ2-7, is DGGITQSPKYLFRKEGQNVTLSCEQNLNHDAMYWYRQDPGQGLRLIYYSQIVNDFQKGDIAEGYSVSREKKESFPLTVTSAQKNPTAFYLCASSTAGTGHEQYFGPGTRLTVT.

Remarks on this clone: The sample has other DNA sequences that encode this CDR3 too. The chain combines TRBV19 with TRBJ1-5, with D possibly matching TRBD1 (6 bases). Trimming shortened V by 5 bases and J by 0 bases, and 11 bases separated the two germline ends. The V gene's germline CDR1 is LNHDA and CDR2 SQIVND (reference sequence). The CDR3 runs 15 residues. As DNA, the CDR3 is TGTGCCAGTAGTGTAGGACAGTATAGCAATCAGCCCCAGCATTTT. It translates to CASSVGQYSNQPQHF.

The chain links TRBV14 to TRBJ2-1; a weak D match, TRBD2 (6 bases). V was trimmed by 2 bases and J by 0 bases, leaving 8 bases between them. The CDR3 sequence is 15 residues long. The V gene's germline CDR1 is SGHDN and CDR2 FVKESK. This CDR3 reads CASSQLAPSYNEQFF. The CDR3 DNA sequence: TGTGCCAGCAGCCAACTAGCGCCCTCCTACAATGAGCAGTTCTTC.

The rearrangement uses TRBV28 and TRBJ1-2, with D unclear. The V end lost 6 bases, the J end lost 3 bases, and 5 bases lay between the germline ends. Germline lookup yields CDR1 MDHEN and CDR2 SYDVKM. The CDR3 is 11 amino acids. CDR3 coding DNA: TGTGCCAGCAGCCCAGACTATGGCTACACCTTC. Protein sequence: CASSPDYGYTF.

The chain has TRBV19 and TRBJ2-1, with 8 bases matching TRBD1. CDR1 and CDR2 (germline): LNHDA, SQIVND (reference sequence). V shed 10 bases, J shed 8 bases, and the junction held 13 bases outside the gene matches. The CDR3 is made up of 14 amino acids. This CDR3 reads CATSRGQGAHEQFF. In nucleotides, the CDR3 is TGTGCCACCAGTCGGGGGCAGGGGGCGCATGAGCAGTTCTTC.

The CDR3 loop reads CASSSEGDTEAFF. CDR3 sequence (DNA): TGTGCCAGCAGCTCCGAAGGGGACACTGAAGCTTTCTTT. This chain uses TRBV13 with TRBJ1-1, with D tentatively TRBD1 (5 bases). This CDR3 spans 13 amino acids. The germline V gene encodes CDR1 PRHDT and CDR2 FYEKMQ (reference sequence). V dropped 4 bases and J dropped 3 bases, with 9 bases sitting between them. Full variable domain (missing parts from reference TRBV13 and TRBJ1-1): AAGVIQSPRHLIKEKRETATLKCYPIPRHDTVYWYQQGPGQDPQFLISFYEKMQSDKGSIPDRFSAQQFSDYHSELNMSSLELGDSALYFCASSSEGDTEAFFGQGTRLTVV.

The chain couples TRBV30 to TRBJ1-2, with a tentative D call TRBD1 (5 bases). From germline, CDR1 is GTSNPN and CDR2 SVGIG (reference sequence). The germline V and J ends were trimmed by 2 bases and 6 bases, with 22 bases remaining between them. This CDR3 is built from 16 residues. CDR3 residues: CAWSPPPWVGVDGYTF. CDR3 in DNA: TGTGCCTGGAGTCCCCCCCCGTGGGTAGGGGTAGATGGCTACACCTTC.

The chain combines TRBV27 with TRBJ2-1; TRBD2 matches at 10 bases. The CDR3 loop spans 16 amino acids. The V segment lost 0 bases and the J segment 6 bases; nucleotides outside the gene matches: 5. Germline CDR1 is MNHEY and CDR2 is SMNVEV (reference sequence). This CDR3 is CASSLSLAGVPNEQFF. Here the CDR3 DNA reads TGTGCCAGCAGTTTATCGCTAGCGGGGGTCCCCAATGAGCAGTTCTTC.